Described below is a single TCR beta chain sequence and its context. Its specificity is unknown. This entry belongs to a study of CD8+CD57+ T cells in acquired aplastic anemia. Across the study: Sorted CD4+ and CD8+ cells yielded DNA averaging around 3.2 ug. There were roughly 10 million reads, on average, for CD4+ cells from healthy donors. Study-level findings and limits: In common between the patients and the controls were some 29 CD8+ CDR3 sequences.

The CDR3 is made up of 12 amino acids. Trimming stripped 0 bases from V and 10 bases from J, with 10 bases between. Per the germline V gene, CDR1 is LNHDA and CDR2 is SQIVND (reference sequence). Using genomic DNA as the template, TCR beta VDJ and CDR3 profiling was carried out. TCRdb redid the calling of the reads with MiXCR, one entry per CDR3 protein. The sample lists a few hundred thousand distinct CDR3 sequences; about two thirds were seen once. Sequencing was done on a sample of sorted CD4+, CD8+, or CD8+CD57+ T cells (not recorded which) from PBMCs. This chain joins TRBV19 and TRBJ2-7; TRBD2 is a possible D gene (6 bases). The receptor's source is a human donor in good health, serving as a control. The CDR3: CASSIEGGRQYF. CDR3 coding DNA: TGTGCCAGTAGTATAGAGGGGGGTCGACAGTACTTC.